This passage covers 12 T cell receptor beta chains from one sample sequenced in a study of cytomegalovirus exposure and HLA in healthy donors. Profiling relied on immunoSEQ multiplex PCR, and the TCRdb table lists in-frame clones only, not all of them. Among 150,000 or so clones listed, 89% were seen once. Sequenced sample: PBMCs. These receptors came from a woman under 30 in good health and CMV-seronegative.

The chain is built from TRBV5-6 and TRBJ2-3; D unresolved. V was shortened by 0 bases and J by 3 bases, with 5 bases between the two germline ends. The length of the CDR3 is 13 residues. The V gene's germline CDR1 is SGHDT and CDR2 YYEEEE. The CDR3 DNA follows: TGTGCCAGCAGCTTGGGGCGGACAGATACGCAGTATTTT. Translating it yields CASSLGRTDTQYF. Together with reference TRBV5-6 and TRBJ2-3, the CDR3 gives the full variable domain: DAGVTQSPTHLIKTRGQQVTLRCSPKSGHDTVSWYQQALGQGPQFIFQYYEEEERQRGNFPDRFSGHQFPNYSSELNVNALLLGDSALYLCASSLGRTDTQYFGPGTRLTVL.

The gene calls are TRBV7-3 and TRBJ2-1; 10 positions match TRBD2. After removal of 1 base from V and 6 bases from J, the junction contained 3 bases not matched to a gene. This CDR3 spans 15 amino acids. The V gene's germline CDR1 is SGHTA and CDR2 FQGTGA. The CDR3 DNA is TGTGCCAGCAGCTTAAGGACTAGCGGAGTCAATGAGCAGTTCTTC. Its translation is CASSLRTSGVNEQFF.

The chain uses TRBV27 and TRBJ1-6; D may be TRBD1 (6 bases). CDR3 length: 17 amino acids. V shed 0 bases and J shed 3 bases, with 12 bases lying between them. The germline V gene has CDR1 MNHEY and CDR2 SMNVEV (reference sequence). The CDR3 protein is CASSLSQQGRYNSPLHF. The CDR3 bases are TGTGCCAGCAGTTTATCCCAACAGGGACGCTATAATTCACCCCTCCACTTT.

The chain recombines TRBV18 with TRBJ1-1, with 7 bases matching TRBD1. In germline, CDR1 is KGHSH, CDR2 LQKENI. J gave up 4 bases and V 3 bases, and 8 bases lay outside the gene matches. CDR3 length equals 15 residues. CDR3 in amino acids: CASSPGTALLTEAFF. In nucleotides, the CDR3 is TGTGCCAGCTCACCCGGGACAGCCCTGCTCACTGAAGCTTTCTTT. Filled out from reference TRBV18 and TRBJ1-1, the complete variable domain reads NAGVMQNPRHLVRRRGQEARLRCSPMKGHSHVYWYRQLPEEGLKFMVYLQKENIIDESGMPKERFSAEFPKEGPSILRIQQVVRGDSAAYFCASSPGTALLTEAFFGQGTRLTVV.

The CDR3 DNA sequence: TGTGCCAGCTCACCAACGACAGGGGCCAATGGCTACACCTTC. Its protein is CASSPTTGANGYTF. The V gene is TRBV18, the J gene TRBJ1-2; 8 bases map to TRBD1. The germline V gene encodes CDR1 KGHSH and CDR2 LQKENI. V was pared by 2 bases and J by 6 bases, with 5 bases of the junction left unmatched. The CDR3 totals 14 residues.

The rearrangement links TRBV5-1 to TRBJ2-1; 10 bases line up with TRBD2. CDR1 and CDR2 from the germline V gene are SGHRS and YFSETQ. The CDR3 covers 15 residues. Trimming cost V 1 base and J 6 bases; bases outside gene matches: 4. CDR3 nucleotides: TGCGCCAGCAGCTTGTCACTAGCGGGGTCCAATGAGCAGTTCTTC. Translating gives CASSLSLAGSNEQFF.

The chain has TRBV7-9 and TRBJ2-1; D is perhaps TRBD2 (7 bases). The CDR3 runs 15 residues. Germline CDR1 SEHNR, CDR2 FQNEAQ (reference sequence). V lost 6 bases to trimming and J lost 5 bases, with 17 bases between them. CDR3 nucleotide sequence: TGTGCCAGCAGAAAACGGGGGGCCCCCAACAATGAGCAGTTCTTC. Amino acids: CASRKRGAPNNEQFF.

The rearrangement uses TRBV7-9 and TRBJ2-1, with TRBD2 matching over 8 bases. The CDR3 is made up of 14 amino acids. V lost 8 bases, J lost 3 bases, and 6 bases stayed unmatched. The germline V gene has CDR1 SEHNR and CDR2 FQNEAQ (reference sequence). The CDR3 DNA follows: TGTGCCAGCTCAAGCGGGGGACTCTACAATGAGCAGTTCTTC. Translated, it gives CASSSGGLYNEQFF.

This chain joins TRBV4-2 and TRBJ2-7, with TRBD1 as a possible D gene (6 bases). Germline values: CDR1 LGHNA, CDR2 YNFKEQ. The V and J ends lost 2 bases and 6 bases respectively, with 11 bases between them. The length of the CDR3 is 13 residues. The CDR3: CASSQQGIFEQYF. The DNA of the CDR3 is TGTGCCAGCAGCCAACAGGGGATTTTCGAGCAGTACTTC.

The V and J genes are TRBV23-1 and TRBJ1-6; D perhaps matches TRBD1 (5 bases). TRBV23-1 is annotated as an ORF whose role is uncertain. Between the trimmed V and J ends, which lost 0 bases and 7 bases, there was a span of 13 bases. The CDR3 loop spans 16 amino acids. CDR3 amino acids: CASSQSARPGNSPLHF. CDR3 in DNA: TGCGCCAGCAGTCAATCAGCCAGGCCAGGGAATTCACCCCTCCACTTT.

The chain employs TRBV5-8 and TRBJ2-7; D is possibly TRBD1 (6 bases). V was shortened by 6 bases and J by 5 bases, with 15 bases between the two germline ends. The CDR3 contains 13 residues. Looked up from germline, CDR1 is SGHTS and CDR2 is YDEGEE. CDR3 sequence reads: CASNNRVSHEQYF. For the CDR3, the DNA is TGTGCCAGCAACAACAGGGTGTCCCACGAGCAGTACTTC.

The chain recombines TRBV7-2 with TRBJ1-2; D unclear. The CDR3 sequence is 14 residues long. Trimming removed 5 bases at V and 3 bases at J, with 13 bases between. From germline, CDR1 is SGHTA and CDR2 FQGNSA. As DNA, the CDR3 is TGTGCCAGCAGCCAGCGGCCGGGCGACTATGGCTACACCTTC. Translation gives CASSQRPGDYGYTF.